A selection of T cell receptor beta chains follows, all from one sample in a study of blood T cell repertoires in COVID-19. The protocol was immunoSEQ multiplex PCR, while the TCRdb copy is restricted to in-frame clones and leaves out a portion. Among hundreds of thousands of clones, nearly 90% were seen once, and the ten largest hold about an eighth. The sample was peripheral blood. Receptors originate from a woman aged 18-35 years who had recovered from COVID-19. Each CDR3 is given with its conserved first and last residue. A D gene is named only where the DNA matches it firmly. Clone size is not always given. Where it is, it says once, few, many or a class for expanded clones.

clone size	V gene	D gene	J gene	CDR3 DNA	CDR3 protein
NA	TRBV6-5	NA	TRBJ2-7	TGTGCCAGCAGGGTAGGCGCCGGAGAAGCCTACGAGCAGTACTTC	CASRVGAGEAYEQYF
NA	TRBV5-1	NA	TRBJ1-2	TGCGCCAGCAGTGTAGTCGGTCCTACGGCGGGTGGCTACACCTTC	CASSVVGPTAGGYTF
NA	TRBV15	NA	TRBJ2-1	TGTGCCACCAGCAGATATCAGGGAATGGACCATGAGCAGTTCTTC	CATSRYQGMDHEQFF
few	TRBV7-3	NA	TRBJ2-2	TGTGCCAGCAGCTTATATGACAGGCCCACGAACACCGGGGAGCTGTTTTTT	CASSLYDRPTNTGELFF
once	TRBV7-2	NA	TRBJ1-1	TGTGCCAGCAGCCCAGGGTCGTCGAACACTGAAGCTTTCTTT	CASSPGSSNTEAFF
NA	TRBV28	TRBD1	TRBJ1-2	TGTGCCAGCAGTTTAAACCCAGGGGGCCCAGCTAACTATGGCTACACCTTC	CASSLNPGGPANYGYTF
few	TRBV30	NA	TRBJ2-2	TGTGCCTTGGACAGTGGATACACCGGGGAGCTGTTTTTT	CALDSGYTGELFF
NA	TRBV2	TRBD1	TRBJ1-6	TGTGCCAGCGGCGGACAGGGAAACTCACCCCTCCACTTT	CASGGQGNSPLHF
NA	TRBV2	TRBD2	TRBJ2-1	TGTGCCAGCAGGGGATATCCGTTTAGCGGGATCTACAATGAGCAGTTCTTC	CASRGYPFSGIYNEQFF
NA	TRBV12-5	TRBD1	TRBJ2-1	TGTGCTAGTGGTTTAGGGACAGGGGAAAGCAATGAGCAGTTCTTC	CASGLGTGESNEQFF
NA	TRBV6-2/TRBV6-3	NA	TRBJ1-2	TGTGCCAGCAGTTACTCCTCCATTCCCAGTGCTACCTTC	CASSYSSIPSATF
NA	TRBV10-3	NA	TRBJ2-7	TGTGCCATCAGTGTGGACTTAGGCCTTTCCTACGAGCAGTACTTC	CAISVDLGLSYEQYF
few	TRBV25-1	TRBD1	TRBJ2-7	TGTGCCAGCAGCGAGGAAGGGGACAGGGGTTCCGAGCAGTACTTC	CASSEEGDRGSEQYF
few	TRBV4-2	TRBD2	TRBJ2-7	TGTGCCAGCAGATTGACTAGCGGGTTCCTTACCTACGAGCAGTACTTC	CASRLTSGFLTYEQYF
few	TRBV4-1	NA	TRBJ2-7	TGCGCCAGCAGCCAAGTATCCGAAGCGGGCTACGAGCAGTACTTC	CASSQVSEAGYEQYF
NA	TRBV19	NA	TRBJ1-1	TGTGCCAGTAGGCGCCGGGAGACTGAAGCTTTCTTT	CASRRRETEAFF
NA	TRBV3-1/TRBV3-2	NA	TRBJ1-3	TGTGCCAGCAGCCAAGATCTAGGGGGAGCCGGAAACACCATATATTTT	CASSQDLGGAGNTIYF
NA	TRBV15	NA	TRBJ2-1	TGTGCCACCAGCAGAGATCGTAGTACCGATGAGCAGTTCTTC	CATSRDRSTDEQFF
NA	TRBV19	NA	TRBJ2-1	TGTGCCAGTAGTAACCCCGCATTGGGTGGGGCCCCCTACAATGAGCAGTTCTTC	CASSNPALGGAPYNEQFF
NA	TRBV24-1	TRBD2	TRBJ2-1	TGTGCCACCAGGAAGGAGCGGGAGGAATACAATGAGCAGTTCTTC	CATRKEREEYNEQFF
NA	TRBV30	NA	TRBJ2-7	TGTGCCTGGAGTGTAATATTTCCAGGGGTCGAGCAGTACTTC	CAWSVIFPGVEQYF
NA	TRBV19	NA	TRBJ2-7	TGTGCCAGTAGTATTCTGTTTGGGAGCAGAGCCTACGAGCAGTACTTC	CASSILFGSRAYEQYF
NA	TRBV2	NA	TRBJ1-1	TGTGCCAGCAGTGATAGCGTGAACACTGAAGCTTTCTTT	CASSDSVNTEAFF
once	TRBV4-3	TRBD2	TRBJ2-3	TGCGCCAGCAGCCCGGGACTAGCGGAGCTAGATACGCAGTATTTT	CASSPGLAELDTQYF
NA	TRBV4-2	NA	TRBJ2-7	TGTGCCAGCAGCCAAGTGGAAGAGACAGCCTACGAGCAGTACTTC	CASSQVEETAYEQYF
NA	TRBV6-2/TRBV6-3	TRBD2	TRBJ2-7	TGTGCCAGCAGTTACTGGGTAGCGGGATCTGGTGGCGAGCAGTACTTC	CASSYWVAGSGGEQYF
NA	TRBV19	NA	TRBJ1-1	TGTGCCAGTAGCCCGTCTCTGAACACTGAAGCTTTCTTT	CASSPSLNTEAFF